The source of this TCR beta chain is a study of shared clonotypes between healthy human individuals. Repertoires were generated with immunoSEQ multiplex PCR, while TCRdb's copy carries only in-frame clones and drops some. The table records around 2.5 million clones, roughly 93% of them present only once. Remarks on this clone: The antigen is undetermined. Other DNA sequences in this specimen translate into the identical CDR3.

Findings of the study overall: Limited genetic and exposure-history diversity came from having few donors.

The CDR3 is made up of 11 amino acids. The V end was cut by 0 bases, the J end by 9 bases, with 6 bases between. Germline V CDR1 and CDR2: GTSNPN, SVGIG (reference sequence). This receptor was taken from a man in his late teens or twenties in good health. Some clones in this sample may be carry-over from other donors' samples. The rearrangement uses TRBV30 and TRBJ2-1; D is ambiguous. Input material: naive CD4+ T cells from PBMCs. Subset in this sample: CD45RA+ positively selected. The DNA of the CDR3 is TGTGCCTGGAGTGTGGGCGGTGAGCAGTTCTTC. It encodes CAWSVGGEQFF.